The text below deals with one T cell receptor (beta chain). In the original analysis: Amplification with reference gene primers provided the estimates of nucleated cell counts. Only in-frame clones appear in the TCRdb table, and some are missing; sequencing was by immunoSEQ multiplex PCR. D and trimming were read from the DNA, whereas the V and J calls and clone size are those reported in that table. This table holds approximately 300,000 clones, 65% to 90% found once. These data originate in a study of blood T cell repertoires in COVID-19. Study details: Donors in the United States, Italy and Spain gave samples during acute or convalescent COVID-19. T cells, B-cell-depleted T cells, or PBMCs provided the cDNA or gDNA that served as material.

Germline CDR1 is MDHEN and CDR2 is SYDVKM. The CDR3 consists of 15 residues. V was clipped by 3 bases and J by 3 bases, with 12 bases between them. This chain joins TRBV28 and TRBJ1-5; TRBD1 might be the D (6 bases). The sequence was obtained from a woman aged 18 to 35 who had recovered from COVID-19. Material: PBMCs or T cells enriched from blood (not recorded which). The CDR3 here is CASSFMAGVNQPQHF. The CDR3 DNA sequence: TGTGCCAGCAGTTTCATGGCAGGGGTCAATCAGCCCCAGCATTTT.